This T cell receptor (beta chain) was sequenced during a study of Graves' ophthalmopathy and Graves' hyperthyroidism (dated by TCRdb to 2017 to 2018). In the study overall: Peripheral blood was collected at initial diagnosis, before any treatment. To tell Graves' ophthalmopathy apart from Graves' hyperthyroidism, and to predict which patients would progress to ophthalmopathy, the study relied on TCR beta repertoire signatures. In total, 135 blood samples were TCR-sequenced: some 43 ophthalmopathy, some 72 hyperthyroidism and some 17 hyperthyroidism-to-ophthalmopathy patients. To explore V-J signatures distinguishing ophthalmopathy from hyperthyroidism, a discovery set of roughly 100 patients (43 ophthalmopathy, roughly 55 stable hyperthyroidism) was enrolled. An independent validation cohort comprised 18 hyperthyroidism patients and around 16 patients who later progressed from hyperthyroidism to ophthalmopathy. In roughly six hyperthyroidism patients, the T-cell repertoire of thyroid tissue was compared with the T-cell repertoire of blood. After sampling, hyperthyroidism patients received methimazole starting at 30 mg daily, and ophthalmopathy patients received high-dose intravenous methylprednisolone. The 100 or so discovery patients were randomly split 7:3 into training and test sets.

For repertoire sequencing, the TCR beta CDR3 regions were amplified from RNA transcripts. The first round was an RT-PCR using HTBI primers with the Qiagen OneStep RT-PCR kit, and this first round was followed by a second-round multiplex PCR, then size selection and purification. The libraries underwent paired-end sequencing with 100 bp reads on an Illumina HiSeq2000. The study's processing was this. SOAPnuke was used to process the reads, throwing out any read that had adapters, had uncalled bases, had a mean Phred below 15, or lacked an exact constant-primer or identifier match. COPE v1.2.5 was used to merge the high-quality paired reads. Each unique nucleotide sequence was treated as a clonotype, and MiTCR v1.1 was used to align the clonotypes to the IMGT TRB V, D and J references. The analysis was limited to V-J combinations with a frequency above 0.0001, which together covered 99.2% of repertoires. A TCR clonal expansion and chaos score per V-J combination was defined as the ratio of F50 clonal expansion to chaos observed in the TCRdist matrix. Welch's t-statistics and random forest were used to reduce the features to about twelve V-J combinations, which were then used as input to a naive Bayes classifier. Thyroid-blood repertoire similarity was quantified with the Morisita-Horn index. The public reads were quality trimmed at Q25 with fastp and then assembled into clones with MiXCR by TCRdb, keeping productive beta chains. Rows merge per CDR3 protein into single entries with the most common DNA and genes. V and J calls and clone size were set by TCRdb, not the authors. The sample table contains nearly 400,000 distinct CDR3 sequences; only one count was recorded for around 20% of them. Of the sample, 1.6% falls within the top ten clones.

The germline V gene (reference sequence) provides CDR1 PRHDT and CDR2 FYEKMQ. V was cut back by 0 bases and J by 2 bases, leaving a gap of 14 bases between them. The CDR3 measures 16 amino acids from cysteine to phenylalanine. The kept DNA is CDR3 alone, 48 bases in frame from the first base. Notes on this clonotype: The antigen this receptor binds is unknown. The sample holds no much larger clone one base away, and base qualities are not on file.

The paper's findings and limits, for the study overall: No statistical method was used to predetermine the sample size, and group allocation was not hidden from the investigators. In validation, the model predicted ophthalmopathy progression with about 71% sensitivity and 72.22% specificity; 12 predicted patients were CT-confirmed with GO in a median of around 6 months. Among expanded thyroid clonotypes with frequency above 0.001, most also showed up in blood, which suggests that blood repertoires may reflect the thyroid immune response. Ophthalmopathy was separated from stable hyperthyroidism by the 13-signature model with around 89% sensitivity and 81% to 84% specificity in cross-validation and with 80%/75% in the test set.

Ophthalmopathy patients were characterized by moderately to severely active disease, a Clinical Activity Score of at least 3, a NOSPECS grade of at least 4, and a disease duration under 3 months. Anyone with other autoimmune diseases, uncontrolled infections, pregnancy or lactation was excluded from the study. Diagnosis was based on clinical symptoms, serum thyroxine, TRAb, thyroid ultrasound and orbital computed tomography. Ficoll-Paque density gradient centrifugation was used to isolate PBMCs from approximately 11 ml of fresh peripheral blood. Total RNA was extracted with Trizol reagent and quality-checked on an Agilent 2100 Bioanalyzer.

The specimen was peripheral blood. The receptor was isolated from a woman under 30 with Graves' ophthalmopathy. Donor details come from another sample of the same person, matched by shared clones. The chain joins TRBV13 to TRBJ2-7, with the D assignment possibly TRBD1 or TRBD2, given 5 matching bases for each. The DNA sequence is given as TGTGCCAGCAGCTTAGGGTCCGGGACGGCTACCTACGAGCAGTACTTC. Translated, it gives CASSLGSGTATYEQYF.